This record covers a single TCR beta chain. Under the authors' procedure: Cell counts per sample came from amplifying reference gene primers. The data were produced by immunoSEQ multiplex PCR, yet TCRdb's version contains in-frame clones alone and is incomplete. The D gene and trimming were derived from the DNA, and the V and J assignments and clone size from that table. The data hold more than 130,000 clones, with 85% to 90% observed a single time. This sample was included in a study of blood T cell repertoires in COVID-19. Overall study context: Samples of COVID-19 (acute and convalescent) were obtained from the United States, Italy and Spain. The cDNA or gDNA used as material had been derived from T cells, B-cell-depleted T cells, or PBMCs.

The CDR3 consists of 17 residues. The V gene's germline CDR1 is MNHEY and CDR2 SMNVEV (reference sequence). V shed 5 bases and J shed 3 bases, with 21 bases lying between them. V is TRBV27 and J is TRBJ2-3; TRBD2 is a possible D gene (6 bases). This receptor was taken from a woman in her forties with acute or convalescent COVID-19. Sequencing was performed on peripheral blood. The CDR3 protein is CASSSRAPLAATDTQYF. The CDR3 bases are TGTGCCAGCAGTAGCCGGGCCCCACTAGCAGCTACAGATACGCAGTATTTT.